This T cell receptor beta chain appears in the sequencing data of a study of tumor-infiltrating lymphocytes in localized non-small cell lung cancer. Study-wide context: Resected tumor was paired with non-adjacent uninvolved lung from the same patient.

The table lists this clone with a few counts. The target antigen is unknown. CDR1 is SGHRS and CDR2 is YFSETQ in the germline V gene. The CDR3 length is 15 residues. With V trimmed by 4 bases and J by 5 bases, 10 bases remained unmatched. Study results and caveats: IM1 and IM2 tumors showed no difference in T-cell fraction. Different pieces of the same tissue were used for each assay. Compared with uninvolved lung, tumors showed higher T cell infiltration by TCRbeta sequencing.

Profiled with immunoSEQ multiplex PCR; TCRdb holds only in-frame clones, not every one. The table has nearly 9,500 clones, over 65% seen once. The gene calls are TRBV5-1 and TRBJ2-5, with 8 bases lining up with TRBD1. The sequencing input was uninvolved lung tissue not adjacent to the tumor. The TCR originated in a human donor with non-small cell lung cancer. This CDR3 reads CASSPQGAERETQYF. The CDR3 nucleotides are TGCGCCAGCAGCCCGCAGGGGGCGGAGAGGGAGACCCAGTACTTC.